These 17 T cell receptor beta chains were all obtained from the same sample, sequenced in a study of T cells in Graves' hyperthyroidism and ophthalmopathy. TCR beta CDR3 regions were amplified from RNA transcripts. HTBI primers drove first-round RT-PCR of the TCR CDR3. From the multiplex PCR reads, TCRdb called clonotypes with MiXCR, one entry per CDR3 protein. Altogether 350,000 to 500,000 distinct CDR3 sequences are present, roughly 13% being singletons, with the ten largest covering 4% to 6.5%. Sequences were obtained from blood. Every receptor here comes from a woman between 18 and 29 years old with Graves' hyperthyroidism.

This clonotype was observed at least ten times. The chain combines TRBV12-3 or TRBV12-4 with TRBJ1-1; unclear D gene. The V gene lost 0 bases and the J gene lost 10 bases, with 18 bases spanning the gap. The CDR3 is made up of 15 amino acids. The CDR3, as DNA: TGTGCCAGCAGTTTAGCCTTCCGTCCGGGCGGAGGAGCTTTCTTT. Translation: CASSLAFRPGGGAFF.

This clonotype was seen many times. This chain connects TRBV3-1 to TRBJ1-2, with D maybe TRBD1 (6 bases). This CDR3 spans 15 amino acids. Looked up from germline, CDR1 is LGHDT and CDR2 is YNNKEL (reference sequence). The V and J ends lost 4 bases and 4 bases respectively, with 16 bases between them. The CDR3 nucleotides are TGTGCCAGCAGCCCCGGTCGGGGGGCCGGCTATGGCTACACCTTC. It codes for CASSPGRGAGYGYTF.

This clonotype was seen at least ten times. V gene TRBV28 combines with J gene TRBJ1-2; 7 positions agree with TRBD1. V gave up 6 bases and J gave up 8 bases; unmatched junction bases: 9. Germline lookup yields CDR1 MDHEN and CDR2 SYDVKM. This CDR3 has 13 residues. For the CDR3, the DNA is TGTGCCAGCAGCTACAGGGGTCGGGGAGGCTACACCTTC. Translation gives CASSYRGRGGYTF.

The sample holds many counts of this clonotype. V gene TRBV18 combines with J gene TRBJ1-5; 10 nucleotides agree with TRBD1. Germline V CDR1 and CDR2: KGHSH, LQKENI. V trimming: 5 bases; J trimming: 5 bases; junction bases outside the gene matches: 9. The CDR3 runs 16 residues. CDR3 nucleotide sequence: TGTGCCAGCTCATCTGGGACAGGGGTTTCGTATCAGCCCCAGCATTTT. Residues: CASSSGTGVSYQPQHF.

At least ten counts were recorded for this clonotype. This chain joins TRBV5-1 and TRBJ2-3, with a possible D match to TRBD1 (5 bases). CDR1 SGHRS and CDR2 YFSETQ come from the germline V gene. The CDR3 runs 15 residues. V was clipped by 0 bases and J by 3 bases, with 11 bases between them. CDR3 coding DNA: TGCGCCAGCAGCTTGGATGGGGCCCTGACAGATACGCAGTATTTT. Its translation: CASSLDGALTDTQYF.

This rearrangement joins TRBV27 to TRBJ2-7; TRBD1 aligns across 9 bases. CDR3 length equals 16 residues. With 2 bases clipped from V and 2 bases from J, the junction kept 7 bases outside the gene matches. Looked up from germline, CDR1 is MNHEY and CDR2 is SMNVEV (reference sequence). CDR3 sequence: CASSLIQGQGPYEQYF. CDR3 nucleotide sequence: TGTGCCAGCAGTTTAATCCAGGGACAGGGACCCTACGAGCAGTACTTC.

This clonotype was seen many times. The J gene is TRBJ2-2, the V gene TRBV4-1; TRBD2 agrees at 7 bases. The length of the CDR3 is 16 residues. The V and J ends lost 4 bases and 4 bases, in that order; junction bases with no gene match: 9. Germline V CDR1 and CDR2: MGHRA, YSYEKL. This CDR3 is CASSRGGSGPTGELFF. CDR3 coding DNA: TGCGCCAGCAGCCGCGGCGGGAGCGGTCCCACCGGGGAGCTGTTTTTT.

This clonotype was detected ten times or more. The J gene is TRBJ1-1, the V gene TRBV10-3; D remains ambiguous. The V gene's germline CDR1 is ENHRY and CDR2 SYGVKD. The CDR3 sequence is 11 residues long. V lost 10 bases and J lost 1, with 7 bases in between. CDR3 nucleotide sequence: TGTGCCACCGCCAGGAACACTGAAGCTTTCTTT. This sequence encodes CATARNTEAFF.

This clonotype was detected ten times or more. This rearrangement joins TRBV14 to TRBJ2-7; no clear D gene. Trimming removed 2 bases from V and 5 bases from J, with 13 bases in between. Germline CDR1 and CDR2: SGHDN and FVKESK. This CDR3 contains 14 residues. CDR3: CASSQKDIRNEQYF. Written as DNA, the CDR3 is TGTGCCAGCAGCCAAAAAGATATTAGGAACGAGCAGTACTTC.

The chain carries TRBV6-2 or TRBV6-3 and TRBJ2-1; D ambiguous. Germline loops: CDR1 MNHEY, CDR2 SVGEGT. This CDR3 region has 11 residues. V was pared by 6 bases and J by 15 bases, with 15 bases between. Here the CDR3 DNA reads TGTGCCAGCAGCCGTTCTAGTGGCGCGTTCTTC. Translated, it gives CASSRSSGAFF.

At least ten counts were recorded for this clonotype. This sequence joins TRBV6-1 and TRBJ2-3; 10 nucleotides agree with TRBD2. After removal of 7 bases from V and 3 bases from J, the junction contained 7 bases not matched to a gene. The CDR3 length is 15 residues. CDR1 and CDR2 (germline): MNHNS, SASEGT. The CDR3 is CASMVQAGGTDTQYF. The DNA of the CDR3 is TGTGCCAGCATGGTCCAAGCGGGAGGGACAGATACGCAGTATTTT.

This clonotype occurred a few times. V is TRBV27 and J is TRBJ1-2; D remains ambiguous. Germline V lookup: CDR1 MNHEY, CDR2 SMNVEV (reference sequence). The CDR3 contains 14 residues. The ends were cut back, 4 bases at V and 3 bases at J, with 12 bases in the middle. The CDR3 bases are TGTGCCAGCAGTTGGGCCGGCAAGCACTATGGCTACACCTTC. Its translation: CASSWAGKHYGYTF.

This clonotype was picked up a small number of times. V and J are TRBV27 and TRBJ1-2; 9 bases map to TRBD1. The CDR3 has 15 residues. V was pared by 2 bases and J by 6 bases, with 7 bases of the junction left unmatched. CDR1 MNHEY and CDR2 SMNVEV come from the germline V gene (reference sequence). The DNA for the CDR3 is TGTGCCAGCAGTTTAGTGGGACAGGGTACTGATGGCTACACCTTC. Translated, it gives CASSLVGQGTDGYTF.

This clonotype was counted a few times. This chain links TRBV9 with TRBJ1-6; D unresolved. V lost 3 bases and J 5 bases, leaving 9 bases between the germline ends. CDR3 size: 14 residues. From germline, CDR1 is SGDLS and CDR2 YYNGEE. In DNA form, the CDR3 reads TGTGCCAGCAGCGCGGGAGATAATAATTCACCCCTCCACTTT. The encoded protein is CASSAGDNNSPLHF. The full variable domain, its missing parts supplied by reference TRBV9 and TRBJ1-6, is DSGVTQTPKHLITATGQRVTLRCSPRSGDLSVYWYQQSLDQGLQFLIQYYNGEERAKGNILERFSAQQFPDLHSELNLSSLELGDSALYFCASSAGDNNSPLHFGNGTRLTVT.

In this sample, this clonotype turned up many times. The V call is TRBV7-8, the J call TRBJ2-5; 9 nucleotides line up with TRBD1. Germline CDR1 is SGHVS and CDR2 is FQNEAQ. CDR3 length: 14 amino acids. The J segment lost 5 bases and the V segment lost 5 bases, leaving 6 bases of the junction unmatched. The CDR3 DNA sequence: TGTGCCAGCAGCCAAGGGACAGGGACGGAGACCCAGTACTTC. Amino acids: CASSQGTGTETQYF.

This clonotype was detected ten times or more. The chain links TRBV20-1 to TRBJ2-5, with TRBD2 matching 10 bases. The CDR3 has 15 residues. V lost 0 bases, J lost 5 bases, and 6 bases stayed unmatched. CDR1 and CDR2 (germline): DFQATT, SNEGSKA (reference sequence). The CDR3 DNA reads as TGCAGTGCTAGAGATCCTAGCGGGAGAGGGGAGACCCAGTACTTC. It codes for CSARDPSGRGETQYF.

This sequence joins TRBV6-1 and TRBJ2-1; 7 nucleotides line up with TRBD2. The V segment lost 2 bases and the J segment 9 bases; nucleotides outside the gene matches: 7. This CDR3 comprises 14 residues. Germline CDR1 is MNHNS and CDR2 is SASEGT. The CDR3 protein is CASSELQSGIEQFF. Here the CDR3 DNA reads TGTGCCAGCAGTGAACTCCAAAGCGGGATTGAGCAGTTCTTC.